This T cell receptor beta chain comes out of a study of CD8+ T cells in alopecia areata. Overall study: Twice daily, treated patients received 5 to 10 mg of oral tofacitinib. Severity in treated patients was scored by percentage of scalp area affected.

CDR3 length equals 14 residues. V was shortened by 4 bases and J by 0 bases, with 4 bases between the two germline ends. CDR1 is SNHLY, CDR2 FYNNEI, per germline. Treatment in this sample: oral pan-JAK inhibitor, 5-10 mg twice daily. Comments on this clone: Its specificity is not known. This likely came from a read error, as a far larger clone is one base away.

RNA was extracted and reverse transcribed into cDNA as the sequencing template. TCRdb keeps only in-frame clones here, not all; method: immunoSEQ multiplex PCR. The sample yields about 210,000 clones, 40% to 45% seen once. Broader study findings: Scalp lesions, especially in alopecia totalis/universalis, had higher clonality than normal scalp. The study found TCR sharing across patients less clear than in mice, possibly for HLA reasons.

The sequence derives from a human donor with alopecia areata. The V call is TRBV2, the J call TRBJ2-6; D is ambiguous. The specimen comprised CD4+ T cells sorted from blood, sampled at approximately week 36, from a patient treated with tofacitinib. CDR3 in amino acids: CASSGGSGANVLTF. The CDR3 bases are TGTGCCAGCAGTGGCGGCTCTGGGGCCAACGTCCTGACTTTC.